The 2 T cell receptor beta chains below all came from one sample that was sequenced in a study of graft-versus-host responses after intestinal transplantation. The antigens these receptors bind are not known. Sequencing was performed with immunoSEQ multiplex PCR; in TCRdb, only in-frame clones are kept and a portion is missing. The sample contains roughly 100,000 clones, approximately 84% of which appear only once. Sequenced material: unstimulated CD4+ T cells sorted from spleen or lymph node cells, taken before intestinal transplant. The receptors derive from a human donor who received an intestinal transplant.

This clone was found a few times. J is TRBJ2-7 and V is TRBV11-2; perhaps TRBD1 as D (5 bases). This CDR3 has 15 residues. V shed 2 bases and J shed 5 bases, with 16 bases lying between them. The germline V gene has CDR1 SGHAT and CDR2 FQNNGV. Here the CDR3 reads CASSLLPGPKDEQYF. The CDR3, as DNA: TGTGCCAGCAGCTTACTTCCAGGGCCGAAGGACGAGCAGTACTTC.

The chain has TRBV30 and TRBJ1-1, with a weak D call TRBD1 (6 bases). The CDR3 is 12 residues long. CDR1 and CDR2 from the germline V gene are GTSNPN and SVGIG (reference sequence). V lost 4 bases and J lost 11, with 17 bases in between. The CDR3 protein is CAWTRQESVAFF. CDR3 in DNA: TGTGCCTGGACTAGACAGGAGTCAGTGGCTTTCTTT.